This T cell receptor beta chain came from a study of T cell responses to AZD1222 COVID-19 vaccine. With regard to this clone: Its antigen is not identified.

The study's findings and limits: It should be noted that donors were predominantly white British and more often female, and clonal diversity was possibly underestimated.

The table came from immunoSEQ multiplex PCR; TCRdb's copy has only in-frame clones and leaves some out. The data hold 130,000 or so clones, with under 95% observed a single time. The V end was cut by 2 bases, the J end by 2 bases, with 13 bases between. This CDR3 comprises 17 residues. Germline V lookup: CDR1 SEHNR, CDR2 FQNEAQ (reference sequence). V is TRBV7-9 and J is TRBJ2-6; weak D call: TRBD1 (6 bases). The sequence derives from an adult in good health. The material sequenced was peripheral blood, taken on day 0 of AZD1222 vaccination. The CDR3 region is CASSLRERTAGANVLTF. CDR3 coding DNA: TGTGCCAGCAGCTTACGGGAAAGGACAGCTGGGGCCAACGTCCTGACTTTC.